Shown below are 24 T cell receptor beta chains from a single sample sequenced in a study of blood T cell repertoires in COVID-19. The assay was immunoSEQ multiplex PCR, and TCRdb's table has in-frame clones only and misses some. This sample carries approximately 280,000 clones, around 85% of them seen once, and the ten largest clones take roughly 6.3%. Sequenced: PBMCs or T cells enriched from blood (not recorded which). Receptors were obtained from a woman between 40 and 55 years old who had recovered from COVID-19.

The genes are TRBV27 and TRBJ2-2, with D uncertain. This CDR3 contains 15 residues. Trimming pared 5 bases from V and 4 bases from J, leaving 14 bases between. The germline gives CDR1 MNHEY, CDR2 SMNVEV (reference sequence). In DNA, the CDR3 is TGTGCCAGCAGTCCCGGCCGACTGCTCACCGGGGAGCTGTTTTTT. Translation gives CASSPGRLLTGELFF.

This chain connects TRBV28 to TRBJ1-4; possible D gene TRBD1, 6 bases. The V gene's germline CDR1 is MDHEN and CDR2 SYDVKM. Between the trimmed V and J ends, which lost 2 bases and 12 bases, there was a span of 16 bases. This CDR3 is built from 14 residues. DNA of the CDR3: TGTGCCAGCAGTTTAGGGACGACAGGTTTTGAACTGTTTTTT. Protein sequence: CASSLGTTGFELFF.

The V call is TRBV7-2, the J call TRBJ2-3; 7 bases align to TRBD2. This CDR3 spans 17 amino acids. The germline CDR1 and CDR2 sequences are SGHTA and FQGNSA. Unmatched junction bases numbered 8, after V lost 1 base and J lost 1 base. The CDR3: CASSLEPGGNRTDTQYF. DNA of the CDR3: TGTGCCAGCAGCTTAGAACCCGGGGGGAACCGCACAGATACGCAGTATTTT.

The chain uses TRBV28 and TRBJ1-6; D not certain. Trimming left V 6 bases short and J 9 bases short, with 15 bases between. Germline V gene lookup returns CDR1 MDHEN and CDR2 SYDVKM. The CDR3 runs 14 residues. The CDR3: CASRLMVHGSPLHF. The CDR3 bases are TGTGCCAGCAGACTCATGGTCCATGGTTCACCCCTCCACTTT.

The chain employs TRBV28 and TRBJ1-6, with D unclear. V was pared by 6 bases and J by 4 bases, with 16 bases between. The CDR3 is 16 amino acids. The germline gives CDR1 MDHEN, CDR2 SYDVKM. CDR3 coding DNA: TGTGCCAGCAGCCTCACGCGAGCTGATTATAATTCACCCCTCCACTTT. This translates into CASSLTRADYNSPLHF. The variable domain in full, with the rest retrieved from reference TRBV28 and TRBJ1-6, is DVKVTQSSRYLVKRTGEKVFLECVQDMDHENMFWYRQDPGLGLRLIYFSYDVKMKEKGDIPEGYSVSREKKERFSLILESASTNQTSMYLCASSLTRADYNSPLHFGNGTRLTVT.

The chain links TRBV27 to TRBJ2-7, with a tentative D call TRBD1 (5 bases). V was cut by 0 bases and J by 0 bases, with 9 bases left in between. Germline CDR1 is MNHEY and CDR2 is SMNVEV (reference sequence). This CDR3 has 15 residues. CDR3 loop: CASSLSLRGSYEQYF. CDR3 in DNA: TGTGCCAGCAGTTTATCCCTAAGGGGCTCCTACGAGCAGTACTTC.

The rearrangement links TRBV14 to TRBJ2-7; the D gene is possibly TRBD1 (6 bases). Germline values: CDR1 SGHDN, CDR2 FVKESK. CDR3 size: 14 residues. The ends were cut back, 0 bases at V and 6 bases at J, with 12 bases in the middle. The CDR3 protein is CASSQERTVLEQYF. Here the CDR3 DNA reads TGTGCCAGCAGCCAAGAAAGGACAGTCCTCGAGCAGTACTTC.

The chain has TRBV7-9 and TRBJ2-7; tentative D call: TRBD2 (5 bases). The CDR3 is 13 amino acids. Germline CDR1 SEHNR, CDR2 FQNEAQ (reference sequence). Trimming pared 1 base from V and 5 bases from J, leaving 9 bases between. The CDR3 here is CASSLGTSNEQYF. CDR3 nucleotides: TGTGCCAGCAGCTTAGGAACTAGTAACGAGCAGTACTTC.

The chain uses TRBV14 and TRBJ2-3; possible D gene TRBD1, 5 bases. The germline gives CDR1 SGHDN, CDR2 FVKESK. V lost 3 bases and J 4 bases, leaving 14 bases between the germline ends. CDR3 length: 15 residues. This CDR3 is CASSQGQIGADTQYF. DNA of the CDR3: TGTGCCAGCAGCCAGGGGCAGATTGGCGCAGATACGCAGTATTTT.

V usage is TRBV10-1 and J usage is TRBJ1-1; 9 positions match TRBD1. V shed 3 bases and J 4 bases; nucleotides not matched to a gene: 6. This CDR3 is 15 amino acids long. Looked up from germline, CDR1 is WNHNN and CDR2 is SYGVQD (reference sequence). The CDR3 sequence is CASSEADRGLTEAFF. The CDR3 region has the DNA TGCGCCAGCAGTGAAGCGGACAGGGGCCTCACTGAAGCTTTCTTT.

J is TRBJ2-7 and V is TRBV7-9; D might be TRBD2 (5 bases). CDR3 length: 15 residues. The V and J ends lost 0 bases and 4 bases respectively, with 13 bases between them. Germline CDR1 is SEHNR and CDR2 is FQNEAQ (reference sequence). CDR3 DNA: TGTGCCAGCAGCTTAGCGCTGAGCGGCCCATACGAGCAGTACTTC. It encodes CASSLALSGPYEQYF.

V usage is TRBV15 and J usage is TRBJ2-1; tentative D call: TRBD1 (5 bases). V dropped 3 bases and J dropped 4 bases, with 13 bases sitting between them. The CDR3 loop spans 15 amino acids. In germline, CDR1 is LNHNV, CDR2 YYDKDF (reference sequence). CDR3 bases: TGTGCCACCAGCAGTGAAAAGACAGTTTACAATGAGCAGTTCTTC. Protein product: CATSSEKTVYNEQFF.

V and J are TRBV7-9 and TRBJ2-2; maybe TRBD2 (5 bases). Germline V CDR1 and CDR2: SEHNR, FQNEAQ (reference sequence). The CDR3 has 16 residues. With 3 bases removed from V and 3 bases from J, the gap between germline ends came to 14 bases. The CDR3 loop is CASSFPPGLDTGELFF. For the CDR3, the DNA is TGTGCCAGCAGCTTCCCTCCGGGGTTGGACACCGGGGAGCTGTTTTTT.

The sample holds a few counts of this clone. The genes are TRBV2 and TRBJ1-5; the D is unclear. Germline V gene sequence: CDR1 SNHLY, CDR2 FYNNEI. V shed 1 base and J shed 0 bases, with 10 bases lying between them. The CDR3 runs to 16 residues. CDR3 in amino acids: CASSEGAMYSNQPQHF. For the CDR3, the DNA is TGTGCCAGCAGTGAAGGGGCCATGTATAGCAATCAGCCCCAGCATTTT. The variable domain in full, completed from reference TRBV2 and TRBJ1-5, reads EPEVTQTPSHQVTQMGQEVILRCVPISNHLYFYWYRQILGQKVEFLVSFYNNEISEKSEIFDDQFSVERPDGSNFTLKIRSTKLEDSAMYFCASSEGAMYSNQPQHFGDGTRLSIL.

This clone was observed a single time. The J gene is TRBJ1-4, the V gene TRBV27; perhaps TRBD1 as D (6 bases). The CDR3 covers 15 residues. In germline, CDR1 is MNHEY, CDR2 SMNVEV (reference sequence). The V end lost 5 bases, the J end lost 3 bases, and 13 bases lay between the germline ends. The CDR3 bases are TGTGCCAGCAGTCCGCGACAGGCCCCTAATGAAAAACTGTTTTTT. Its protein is CASSPRQAPNEKLFF.

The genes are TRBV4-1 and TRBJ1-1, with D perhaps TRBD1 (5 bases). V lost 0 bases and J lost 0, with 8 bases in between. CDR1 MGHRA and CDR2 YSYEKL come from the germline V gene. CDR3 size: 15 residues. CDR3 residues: CASSQDPGMNTEAFF. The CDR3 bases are TGCGCCAGCAGCCAAGACCCAGGGATGAACACTGAAGCTTTCTTT.

The CDR3 sequence: CASSILPGFSSNQPQHF. In DNA form, the CDR3 reads TGTGCCAGTAGTATCTTGCCGGGGTTTAGTAGCAATCAGCCCCAGCATTTT. V gene TRBV19 combines with J gene TRBJ1-5; D gene unclear. In germline, CDR1 is LNHDA, CDR2 SQIVND (reference sequence). The germline V and J ends were trimmed by 3 bases and 0 bases, with 15 bases remaining between them. This CDR3 spans 17 amino acids.

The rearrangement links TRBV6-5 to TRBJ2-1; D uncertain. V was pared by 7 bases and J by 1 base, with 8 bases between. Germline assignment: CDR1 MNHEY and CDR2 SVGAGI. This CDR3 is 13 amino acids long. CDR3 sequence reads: CASKDSSYNEQFF. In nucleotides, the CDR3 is TGTGCCAGCAAAGACTCGTCCTACAATGAGCAGTTCTTC.

The CDR3 region is CASRRQDAYEQFF. The CDR3 coding sequence is TGTGCCAGCAGACGACAGGACGCCTATGAGCAGTTCTTC. V usage is TRBV28 and J usage is TRBJ2-1, with D perhaps matching TRBD1 (6 bases). CDR3 length equals 13 residues. From germline, CDR1 is MDHEN and CDR2 SYDVKM. The V gene lost 6 bases and the J gene lost 8 bases, with 14 bases spanning the gap.

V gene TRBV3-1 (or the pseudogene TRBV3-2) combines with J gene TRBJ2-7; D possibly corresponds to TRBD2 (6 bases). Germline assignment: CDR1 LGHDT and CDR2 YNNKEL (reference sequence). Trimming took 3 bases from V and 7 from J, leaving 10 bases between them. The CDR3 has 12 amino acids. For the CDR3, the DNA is TGTGCCAGCAGCCAGCTAGGGAGGGAGCAGTACTTC. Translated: CASSQLGREQYF.

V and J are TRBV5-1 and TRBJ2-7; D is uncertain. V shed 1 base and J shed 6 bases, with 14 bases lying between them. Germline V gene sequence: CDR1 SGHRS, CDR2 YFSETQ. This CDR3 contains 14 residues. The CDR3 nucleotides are TGCGCCAGCAGCTTGCCCGACCAGACGGGCGAGCAGTACTTC. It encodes CASSLPDQTGEQYF.

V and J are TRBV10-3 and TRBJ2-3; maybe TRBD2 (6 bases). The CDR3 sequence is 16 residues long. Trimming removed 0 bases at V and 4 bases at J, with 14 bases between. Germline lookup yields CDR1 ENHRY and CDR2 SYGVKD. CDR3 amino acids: CAISESAREGSDTQYF. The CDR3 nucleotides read TGTGCCATCAGTGAGTCGGCGCGGGAAGGGTCAGATACGCAGTATTTT.

This chain's CDR3 is CASSPTTSYEQYF. CDR3 in DNA: TGTGCCAGCAGCCCGACTACTTCCTACGAGCAGTACTTC. The V and J genes are TRBV28 and TRBJ2-7; weak D call: TRBD2 (5 bases). V gave up 6 bases and J gave up 1 base, with 10 bases separating them. The germline CDR1 and CDR2 sequences are MDHEN and SYDVKM. CDR3 length: 13 amino acids.

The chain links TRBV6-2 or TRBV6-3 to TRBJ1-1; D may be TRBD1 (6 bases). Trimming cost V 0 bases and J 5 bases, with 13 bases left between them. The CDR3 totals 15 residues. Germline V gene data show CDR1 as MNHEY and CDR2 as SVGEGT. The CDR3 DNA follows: TGTGCCAGCAGTTACTCATCAGGGGCTGGGACTGAAGCTTTCTTT. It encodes CASSYSSGAGTEAFF.